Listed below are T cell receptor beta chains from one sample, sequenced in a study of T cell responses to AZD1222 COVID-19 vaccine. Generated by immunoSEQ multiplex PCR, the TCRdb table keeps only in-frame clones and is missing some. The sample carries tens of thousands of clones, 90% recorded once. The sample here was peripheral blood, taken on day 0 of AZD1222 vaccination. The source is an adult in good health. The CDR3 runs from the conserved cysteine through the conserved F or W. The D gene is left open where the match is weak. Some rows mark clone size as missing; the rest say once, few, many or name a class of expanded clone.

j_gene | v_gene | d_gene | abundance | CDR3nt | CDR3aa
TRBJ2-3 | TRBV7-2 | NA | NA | TGTGCCAGCAGCTTAGCGCAGTCAGATACGCAGTATTTT | CASSLAQSDTQYF
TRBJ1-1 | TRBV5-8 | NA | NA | TGTGCCAGCAGCTTGGAACCACCCCACACTGAAGCTTTCTTT | CASSLEPPHTEAFF
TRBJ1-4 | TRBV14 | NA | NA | TGTGCCAGCAGCCAAGAGACAGGATTCTCAACTAATGAAAAACTGTTTTTT | CASSQETGFSTNEKLFF
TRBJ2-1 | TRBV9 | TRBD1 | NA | TGTGCCAGCAGCGGACCCGGGACAGGGTCCTACAATGAGCAGTTCTTC | CASSGPGTGSYNEQFF
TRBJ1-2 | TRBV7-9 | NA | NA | TGTGCCAGCAGCTTAGGGATGGGGTTGGACTATGGCTACACCTTC | CASSLGMGLDYGYTF
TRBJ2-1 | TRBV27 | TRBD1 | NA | TGTGCCAGCAGTTTAGACAGGGGAGTGGGAGTGGGCTCCTACAATGAGCAGTTCTTC | CASSLDRGVGVGSYNEQFF
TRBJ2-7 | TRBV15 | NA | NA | TGTGCCACCAGCCCCCAGAGGGGGCGGAGGGGGAACGAGCAGTACTTC | CATSPQRGRRGNEQYF
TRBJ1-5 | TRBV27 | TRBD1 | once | TGTGCCAGCAGCCCCGGGACAGGGAACAATCAGCCCCAGCATTTT | CASSPGTGNNQPQHF
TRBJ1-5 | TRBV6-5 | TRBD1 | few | TGTGCCAGCAGCGCAGGGGGTCGTCAGCCCCAGCATTTT | CASSAGGRQPQHF
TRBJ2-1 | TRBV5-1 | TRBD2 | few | TGCGCCAGCAGCCCGGGGACTAGCGGTTACAATGAGCAGTTCTTC | CASSPGTSGYNEQFF
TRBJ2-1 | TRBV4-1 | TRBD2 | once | TGCGCCAGCAGCCAAGGGGGAGCGGGGGGCCTAGGGAATGAGCAGTTCTTC | CASSQGGAGGLGNEQFF
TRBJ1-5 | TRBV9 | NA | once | TGTGCCAGCAGCGTAGAGCCGAGGGGCCTTTCGCCCCAGCATTTT | CASSVEPRGLSPQHF
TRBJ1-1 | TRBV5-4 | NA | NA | TGTGCCAGCAGCTTGGTGGGGGCGAACACTGAAGCTTTCTTT | CASSLVGANTEAFF
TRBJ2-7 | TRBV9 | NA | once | TGTGCCAGCAGCGTAGGAAACTCCTACGAGCAGTACTTC | CASSVGNSYEQYF
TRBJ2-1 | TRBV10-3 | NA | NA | TGTGCCATCAGTGAACGAACTAGCAATGAGCAGTTCTTC | CAISERTSNEQFF
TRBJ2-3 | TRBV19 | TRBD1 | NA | TGTGCCAGTAGGTGGACAGGGGCGGATACGCAGTATTTT | CASRWTGADTQYF
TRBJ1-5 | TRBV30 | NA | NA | TGTGCCTGGAGTGTACGGGCAGGGTGGCAGCCCCAGCATTTT | CAWSVRAGWQPQHF
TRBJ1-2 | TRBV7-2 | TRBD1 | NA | TGTGCCAGCAGCTTAGCGACAGGGGGGTTATATGGCTACACCTTC | CASSLATGGLYGYTF
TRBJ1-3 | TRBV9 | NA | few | TGTGCCAGCAGCGTAGCCCCCGGGCTTGTGGGCACCATATATTTT | CASSVAPGLVGTIYF
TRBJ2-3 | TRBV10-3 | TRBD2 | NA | TGTGCCATCAGTGAGTCTAGCGGGGGGGAAACAGATACGCAGTATTTT | CAISESSGGETDTQYF
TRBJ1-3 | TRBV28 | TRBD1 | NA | TGTGCCAGCAGTCTAACAGGGGCTGGAAACACCATATATTTT | CASSLTGAGNTIYF
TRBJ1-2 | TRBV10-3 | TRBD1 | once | TGTGCCATCAGTGAGTCGGGACAGGGGGTACAGGGCTACACCTTC | CAISESGQGVQGYTF
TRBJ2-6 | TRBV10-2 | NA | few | TGCGCCAGCAGTGACACAGGGTCCTCTGGGGCCAACGTCCTGACTTTC | CASSDTGSSGANVLTF